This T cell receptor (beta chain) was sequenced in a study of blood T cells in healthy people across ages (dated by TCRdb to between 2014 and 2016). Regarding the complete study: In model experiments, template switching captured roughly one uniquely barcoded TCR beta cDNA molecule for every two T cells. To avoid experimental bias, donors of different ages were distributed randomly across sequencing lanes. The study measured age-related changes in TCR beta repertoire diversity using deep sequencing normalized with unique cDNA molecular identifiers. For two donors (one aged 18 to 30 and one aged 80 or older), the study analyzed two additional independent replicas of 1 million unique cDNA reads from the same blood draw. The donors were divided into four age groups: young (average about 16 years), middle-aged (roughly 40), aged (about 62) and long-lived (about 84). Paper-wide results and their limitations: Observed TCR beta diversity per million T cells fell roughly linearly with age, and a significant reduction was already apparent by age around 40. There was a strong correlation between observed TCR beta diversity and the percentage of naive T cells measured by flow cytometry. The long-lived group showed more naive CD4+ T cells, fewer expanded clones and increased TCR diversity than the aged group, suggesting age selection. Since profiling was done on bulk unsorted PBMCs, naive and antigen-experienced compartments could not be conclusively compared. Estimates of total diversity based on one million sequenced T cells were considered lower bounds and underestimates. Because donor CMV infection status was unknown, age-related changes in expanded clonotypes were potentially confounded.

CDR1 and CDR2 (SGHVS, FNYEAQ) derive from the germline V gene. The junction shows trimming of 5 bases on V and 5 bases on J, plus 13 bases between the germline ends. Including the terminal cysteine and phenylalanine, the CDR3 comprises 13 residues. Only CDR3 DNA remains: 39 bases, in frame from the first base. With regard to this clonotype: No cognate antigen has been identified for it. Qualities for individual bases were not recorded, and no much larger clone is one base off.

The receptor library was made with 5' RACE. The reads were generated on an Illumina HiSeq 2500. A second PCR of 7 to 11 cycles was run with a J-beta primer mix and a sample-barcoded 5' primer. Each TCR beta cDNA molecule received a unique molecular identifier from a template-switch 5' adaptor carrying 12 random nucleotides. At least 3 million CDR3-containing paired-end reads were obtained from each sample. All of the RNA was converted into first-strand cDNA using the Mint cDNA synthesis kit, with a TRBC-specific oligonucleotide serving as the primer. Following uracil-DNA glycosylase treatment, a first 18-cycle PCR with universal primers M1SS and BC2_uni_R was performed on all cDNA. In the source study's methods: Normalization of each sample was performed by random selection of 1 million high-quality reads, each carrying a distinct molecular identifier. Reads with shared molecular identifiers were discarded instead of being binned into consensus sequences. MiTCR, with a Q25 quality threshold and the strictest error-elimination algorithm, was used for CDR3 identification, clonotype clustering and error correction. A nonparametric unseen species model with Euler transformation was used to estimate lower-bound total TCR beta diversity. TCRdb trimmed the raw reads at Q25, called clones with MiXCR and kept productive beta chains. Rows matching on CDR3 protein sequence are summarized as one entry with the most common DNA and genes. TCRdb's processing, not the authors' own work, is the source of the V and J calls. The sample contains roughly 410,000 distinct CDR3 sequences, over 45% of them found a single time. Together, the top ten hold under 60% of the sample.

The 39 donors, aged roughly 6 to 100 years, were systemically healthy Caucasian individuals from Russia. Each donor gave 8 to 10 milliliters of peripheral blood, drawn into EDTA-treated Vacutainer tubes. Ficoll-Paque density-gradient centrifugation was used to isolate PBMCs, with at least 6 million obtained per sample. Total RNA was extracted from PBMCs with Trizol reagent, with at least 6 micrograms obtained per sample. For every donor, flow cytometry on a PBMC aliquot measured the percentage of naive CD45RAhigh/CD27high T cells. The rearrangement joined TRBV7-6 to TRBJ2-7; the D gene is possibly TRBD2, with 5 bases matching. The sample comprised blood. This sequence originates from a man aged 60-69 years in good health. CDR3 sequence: CASSAPTRDEQYF. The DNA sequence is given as TGTGCCAGCAGCGCACCTACTAGGGACGAGCAGTACTTC.